These 5 T cell receptor beta chains came from one sample sequenced in a study of control samples from healthy donors and cancer patients. Method: immunoSEQ multiplex PCR; TCRdb's copy keeps in-frame clones and lacks some. The table shows some 120,000 clones, with 80% to 95% occurring only once. The sequenced sample was blood. These TCRs come from a woman younger than 30 in good health.

The V call is TRBV28, the J call TRBJ1-5; no reliable D call. This CDR3 spans 14 amino acids. The V and J ends lost 9 bases and 0 bases respectively, with 12 bases between them. Germline V gives CDR1 MDHEN, CDR2 SYDVKM. CDR3 in DNA: TGTGCCAGTTTGAGGCGATTTAGCAATCAGCCCCAGCATTTT. Residues: CASLRRFSNQPQHF.

This clone was found once. J is TRBJ1-4 and V is TRBV28; D unresolved. The CDR3 length is 16 residues. Trimming took off 0 bases at V and 8 bases at J, with 16 bases between the two ends. Germline loops: CDR1 MDHEN, CDR2 SYDVKM. For the CDR3, the DNA is TGTGCCAGCAGTTTATGGCCTGGGAGATCGGGCGAAAAACTGTTTTTT. The encoded protein is CASSLWPGRSGEKLFF.

In nucleotides, the CDR3 is TGTGCCAGCAGCTTACGGCCGATCGGCAGTTTGACCACTGAAGCTTTCTTT. This translates into CASSLRPIGSLTTEAFF. The chain couples TRBV7-2 to TRBJ1-1, with D unclear. Trimming cost V 2 bases and J 4 bases, with 20 bases left between them. This CDR3 is 17 amino acids long. Germline V gene sequence: CDR1 SGHTA, CDR2 FQGNSA.

The V and J genes are TRBV30 and TRBJ2-1, with D possibly matching TRBD1 (5 bases). The germline V gene has CDR1 GTSNPN and CDR2 SVGIG (reference sequence). CDR3 length equals 15 residues. V was trimmed by 1 base and J by 0 bases, leaving 10 bases between them. The CDR3 sequence: CAWSARQSSYNEQFF. In nucleotides, the CDR3 is TGTGCCTGGAGTGCCCGACAGAGCTCCTACAATGAGCAGTTCTTC. Combining the CDR3 with reference TRBV30 and TRBJ2-1 gives the whole variable domain SQTIHQWPATLVQPVGSPLSLECTVEGTSNPNLYWYRQAAGRGLQLLFYSVGIGQISSEVPQNLSASRPQDRQFILSSKKLLLSDSGFYLCAWSARQSSYNEQFFGPGTRLTVL.

The V and J genes are TRBV2 and TRBJ2-3; D gene unclear. CDR3 length: 10 amino acids. Germline-derived CDR1 and CDR2 are SNHLY and FYNNEI. Between the trimmed V and J ends, which lost 10 bases and 2 bases, there was a span of 4 bases. CDR3 amino acids: CATYTDTQYF. The DNA of the CDR3 is TGTGCCACCTACACAGATACGCAGTATTTT. The variable domain in full, completed from reference TRBV2 and TRBJ2-3, reads EPEVTQTPSHQVTQMGQEVILRCVPISNHLYFYWYRQILGQKVEFLVSFYNNEISEKSEIFDDQFSVERPDGSNFTLKIRSTKLEDSAMYFCATYTDTQYFGPGTRLTVL.